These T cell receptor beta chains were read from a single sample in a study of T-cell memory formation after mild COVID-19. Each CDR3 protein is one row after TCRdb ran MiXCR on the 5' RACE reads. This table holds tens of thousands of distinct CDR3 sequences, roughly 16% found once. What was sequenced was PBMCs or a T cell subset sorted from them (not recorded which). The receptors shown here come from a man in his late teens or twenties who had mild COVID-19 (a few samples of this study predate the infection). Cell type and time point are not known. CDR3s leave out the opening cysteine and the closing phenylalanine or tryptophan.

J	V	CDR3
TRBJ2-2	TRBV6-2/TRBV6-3	ASSSPDRTTNTGELF
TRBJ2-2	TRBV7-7	ASSEPGSRELF
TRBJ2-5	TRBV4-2	ASSQDKSGGRQETQY
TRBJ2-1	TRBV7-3	ASSSSGGYEQF
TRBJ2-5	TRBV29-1	SVEDLGRKGQTQY
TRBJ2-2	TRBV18	ASSPGAYTGELF
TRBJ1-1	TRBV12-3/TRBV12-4	ASRSPGTGKGTEAF
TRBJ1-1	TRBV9	ASSADPTGESDTEAF
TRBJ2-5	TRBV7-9	ASSPRQGRQETQY
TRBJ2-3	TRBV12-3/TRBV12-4	ASSLEGASTDTQY
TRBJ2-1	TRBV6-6	ASSYFLGSSYNEQF
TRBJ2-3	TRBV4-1	ASSQGRADTQY
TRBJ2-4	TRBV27	ASSLLGGSKNIQY
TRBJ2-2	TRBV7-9	ASSLVRGNTGELF
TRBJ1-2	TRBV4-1	ASSQSGGYGYT
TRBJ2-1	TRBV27	ASSFGEGPGEQF
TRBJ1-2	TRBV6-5	ASSYGSNGYT
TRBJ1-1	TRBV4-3	ASSQDPSTGPNTEAF
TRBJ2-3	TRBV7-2	ASSFPLLAPGTSPTPSTDTQY
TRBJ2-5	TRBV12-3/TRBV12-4	ASTTGAGTQY
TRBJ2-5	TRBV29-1	SVDGSGGLSETQY
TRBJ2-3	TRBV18	ASSPGTTTDTQY
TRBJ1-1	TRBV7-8	ASSPPGNRLDTEAF
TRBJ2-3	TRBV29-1	SAGDSDTQY
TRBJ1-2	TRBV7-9	ASTLQGAKNGYT